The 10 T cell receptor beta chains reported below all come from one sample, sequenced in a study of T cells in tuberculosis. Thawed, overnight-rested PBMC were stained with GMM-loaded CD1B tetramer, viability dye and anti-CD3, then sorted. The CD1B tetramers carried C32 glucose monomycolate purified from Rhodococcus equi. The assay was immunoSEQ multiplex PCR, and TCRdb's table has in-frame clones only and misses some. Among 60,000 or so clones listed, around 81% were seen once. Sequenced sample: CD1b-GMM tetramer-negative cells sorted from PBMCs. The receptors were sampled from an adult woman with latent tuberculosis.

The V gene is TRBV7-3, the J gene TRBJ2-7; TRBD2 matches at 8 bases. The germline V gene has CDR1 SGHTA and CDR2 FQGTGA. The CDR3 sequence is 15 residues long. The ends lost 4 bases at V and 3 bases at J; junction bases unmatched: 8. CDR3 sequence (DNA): TGTGCCAGCAGCTCCTCCCCGGGACTAGGCTACGAGCAGTACTTC. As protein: CASSSSPGLGYEQYF.

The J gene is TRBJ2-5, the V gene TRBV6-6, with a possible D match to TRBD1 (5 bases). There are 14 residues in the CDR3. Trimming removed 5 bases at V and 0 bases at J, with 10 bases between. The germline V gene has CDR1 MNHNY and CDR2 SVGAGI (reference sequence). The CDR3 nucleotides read TGTGCCAGCAGTACGACAGAGTACCAAGAGACCCAGTACTTC. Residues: CASSTTEYQETQYF.

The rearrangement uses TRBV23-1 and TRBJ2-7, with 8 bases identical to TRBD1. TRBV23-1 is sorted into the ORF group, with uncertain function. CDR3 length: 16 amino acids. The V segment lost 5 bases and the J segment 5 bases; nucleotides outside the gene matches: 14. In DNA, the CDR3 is TGCGCCAGCAGTTGCGGCCCGGGACAGGTGAGCAACGAGCAGTACTTC. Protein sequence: CASSCGPGQVSNEQYF.

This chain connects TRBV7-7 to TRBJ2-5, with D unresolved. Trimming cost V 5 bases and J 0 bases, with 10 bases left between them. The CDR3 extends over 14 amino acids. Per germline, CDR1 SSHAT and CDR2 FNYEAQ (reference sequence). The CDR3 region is CASSLSYYQETQYF. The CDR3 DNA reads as TGTGCCAGCAGCCTTTCTTACTACCAAGAGACCCAGTACTTC.

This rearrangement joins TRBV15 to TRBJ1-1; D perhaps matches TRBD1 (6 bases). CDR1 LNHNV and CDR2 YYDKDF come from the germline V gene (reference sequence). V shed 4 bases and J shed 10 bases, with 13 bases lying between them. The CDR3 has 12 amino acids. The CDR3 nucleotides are TGTGCCACCAGCAAAGGACAGAAGGCAGCTTTCTTT. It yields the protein CATSKGQKAAFF.

As DNA, the CDR3 is TGTGCCAGCAGTTCGGGGTACGGCAATCAGCCCCAGCATTTT. Translation gives CASSSGYGNQPQHF. The chain has TRBV27 and TRBJ1-5, with unresolved D. This CDR3 region has 14 residues. V lost 4 bases to trimming and J lost 2 bases, with 9 bases between them. From germline, CDR1 is MNHEY and CDR2 SMNVEV (reference sequence).

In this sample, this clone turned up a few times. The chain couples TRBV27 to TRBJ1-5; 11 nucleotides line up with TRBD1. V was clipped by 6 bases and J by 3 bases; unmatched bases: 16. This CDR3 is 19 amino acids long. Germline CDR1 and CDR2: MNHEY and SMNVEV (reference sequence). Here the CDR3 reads CASSPWTGGVMRINQPQHF. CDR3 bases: TGTGCCAGCAGCCCCTGGACAGGGGGCGTGATGCGTATCAATCAGCCCCAGCATTTT.

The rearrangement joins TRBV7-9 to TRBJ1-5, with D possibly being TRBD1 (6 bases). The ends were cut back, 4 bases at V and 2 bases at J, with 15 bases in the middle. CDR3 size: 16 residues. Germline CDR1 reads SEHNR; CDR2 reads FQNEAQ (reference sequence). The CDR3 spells CASSSTQGPGNQPQHF. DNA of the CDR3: TGTGCCAGCAGCTCAACACAGGGTCCTGGCAATCAGCCCCAGCATTTT.

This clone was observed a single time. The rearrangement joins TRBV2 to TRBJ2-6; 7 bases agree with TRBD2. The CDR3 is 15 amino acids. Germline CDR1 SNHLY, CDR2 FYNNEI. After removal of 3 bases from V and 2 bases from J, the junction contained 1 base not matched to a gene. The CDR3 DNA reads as TGTGCCAGCAGTGAGGGAGGGACTGGGGCCAACGTCCTGACTTTC. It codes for CASSEGGTGANVLTF.

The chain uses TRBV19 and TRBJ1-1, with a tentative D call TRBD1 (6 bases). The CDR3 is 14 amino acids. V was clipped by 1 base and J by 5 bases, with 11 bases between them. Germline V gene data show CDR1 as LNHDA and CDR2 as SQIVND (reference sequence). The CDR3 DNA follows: TGTGCCAGTAGTATAGCATTTACAGGGACTGAAGCTTTCTTT. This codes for CASSIAFTGTEAFF.